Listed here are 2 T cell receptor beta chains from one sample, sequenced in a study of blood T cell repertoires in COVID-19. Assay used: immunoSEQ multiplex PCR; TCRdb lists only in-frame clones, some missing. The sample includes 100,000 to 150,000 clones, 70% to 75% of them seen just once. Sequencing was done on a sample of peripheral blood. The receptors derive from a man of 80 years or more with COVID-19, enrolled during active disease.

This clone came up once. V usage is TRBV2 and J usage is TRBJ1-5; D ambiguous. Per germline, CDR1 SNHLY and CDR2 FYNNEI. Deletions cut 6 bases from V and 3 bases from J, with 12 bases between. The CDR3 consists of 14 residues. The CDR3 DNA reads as TGTGCCAGCAGGAGGGAGGCCCTCAATCAGCCCCAGCATTTT. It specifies CASRREALNQPQHF.

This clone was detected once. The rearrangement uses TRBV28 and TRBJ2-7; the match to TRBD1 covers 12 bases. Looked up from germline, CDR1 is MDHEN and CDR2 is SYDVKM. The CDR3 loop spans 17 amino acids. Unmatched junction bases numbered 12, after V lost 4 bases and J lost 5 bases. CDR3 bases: TGTGCCAGCAGTTCATTTATCGGGACAGGGGGCCTCAACGAGCAGTACTTC. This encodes CASSSFIGTGGLNEQYF.